This TCR beta chain stems from a study of blood T cell repertoires in COVID-19. Study context: COVID-19 samples from acute and convalescent phases originated in the United States, Italy and Spain. Sources were T cells, B-cell-depleted T cells, or PBMCs; the material itself was cDNA or gDNA.

Source study methods: Nucleated cell counts were estimated from reference gene primer amplification. Produced via immunoSEQ multiplex PCR; TCRdb's table is partial and in-frame only. D and trimming were read from the DNA, whereas the V and J calls and clone size are those reported in that table. The sample records 120,000 or so clones, 87% being singletons. With 7 bases clipped from V and 4 bases from J, the junction kept 4 bases outside the gene matches. Germline lookup yields CDR1 LNHDA and CDR2 SQIVND (reference sequence). This CDR3 comprises 13 residues. This sequence was found in a human donor in a cohort sampled during active COVID-19. Sequences were obtained from peripheral blood. The chain joins TRBV19 to TRBJ2-1; 7 positions agree with TRBD1. CDR3 sequence (DNA): TGTGCCAGTACCAAGACAGGGTACAATGAGCAGTTCTTC. Translated, it gives CASTKTGYNEQFF.